Shown below are 9 T cell receptor beta chains from a single sample sequenced in a study of cytomegalovirus exposure and HLA in healthy donors. The study ran its PCR with 60 Vbeta and 13 Jbeta primers. Assay: immunoSEQ multiplex PCR; the TCRdb copy retains only in-frame clones and omits some. The listing records fewer than 85,000 clones. The sample comprised PBMCs. The receptors originated from a female donor in good health and CMV-seropositive.

This chain joins TRBV27 and TRBJ1-5, with 7 nucleotides matching TRBD1. CDR1 and CDR2 (germline): MNHEY, SMNVEV (reference sequence). CDR3 length: 14 amino acids. V shed 4 bases and J 4 bases; nucleotides not matched to a gene: 4. The CDR3 protein is CASSSGQANQPQHF. The DNA of the CDR3 is TGTGCCAGCAGTTCCGGACAGGCAAATCAGCCCCAGCATTTT.

The rearrangement joins TRBV7-9 to TRBJ2-5; TRBD2 might be the D (6 bases). V lost 2 bases and J 0 bases, leaving 13 bases between the germline ends. Per the germline V gene, CDR1 is SEHNR and CDR2 is FQNEAQ (reference sequence). CDR3 length: 16 amino acids. CDR3 sequence reads: CASSLIRGSNQETQYF. In DNA, the CDR3 is TGTGCCAGCAGCTTAATACGGGGGTCAAACCAAGAGACCCAGTACTTC.

The rearrangement uses TRBV6-5 and TRBJ2-5, with D possibly TRBD1 on 5 matching bases. The CDR3 loop spans 13 amino acids. From germline, CDR1 is MNHEY and CDR2 SVGAGI. Trimming removed 7 bases from V and 0 bases from J, with 9 bases in between. CDR3 nucleotides: TGTGCCAGCACGGACACGTACCAAGAGACCCAGTACTTC. This sequence encodes CASTDTYQETQYF.

This chain uses TRBV11-3 with TRBJ1-2; D possibly corresponds to TRBD1 (6 bases). CDR1 and CDR2 (germline): SGHNT, YENEEA. There are 14 residues in the CDR3. The V and J ends lost 1 base and 0 bases respectively, with 6 bases between them. CDR3 protein: CASSLGTANYGYTF. The DNA for the CDR3 is TGTGCCAGCAGCTTAGGGACAGCTAACTATGGCTACACCTTC.

The chain is built from TRBV4-1 and TRBJ2-1; TRBD2 agrees at 10 bases. The CDR3 totals 17 residues. Germline lookup yields CDR1 MGHRA and CDR2 YSYEKL. The V and J ends lost 1 base and 8 bases, in that order; junction bases with no gene match: 11. CDR3 DNA: TGCGCCAGCAGCCAAGCCGAAATGAGCGGGAGGGTGTATGAGCAGTTCTTC. This translates into CASSQAEMSGRVYEQFF.

The rearrangement links TRBV2 to TRBJ1-5, with D possibly TRBD1 on 6 matching bases. This CDR3 region has 14 residues. Germline V gene sequence: CDR1 SNHLY, CDR2 FYNNEI. V was clipped by 7 bases and J by 4 bases, with 14 bases between them. The CDR3 is CASMEFTGNQPQHF. CDR3 in DNA: TGTGCCAGCATGGAATTTACAGGGAATCAGCCCCAGCATTTT. The whole variable domain, remainder taken from reference TRBV2 and TRBJ1-5, is EPEVTQTPSHQVTQMGQEVILRCVPISNHLYFYWYRQILGQKVEFLVSFYNNEISEKSEIFDDQFSVERPDGSNFTLKIRSTKLEDSAMYFCASMEFTGNQPQHFGDGTRLSIL.

The chain carries TRBV7-3 and TRBJ2-5, with D perhaps matching TRBD2 (5 bases). The germline CDR1 and CDR2 sequences are SGHTA and FQGTGA. Trimming cost V 2 bases and J 7 bases, with 11 bases left between them. This CDR3 spans 13 amino acids. The CDR3 loop reads CASSLSEAGTQYF. DNA of the CDR3: TGTGCCAGCAGCTTATCGGAGGCGGGGACCCAGTACTTC.

V gene TRBV18 combines with J gene TRBJ2-3; D call uncertain. V was cut by 4 bases and J by 4 bases, with 21 bases left in between. The CDR3 runs 17 residues. In germline, CDR1 is KGHSH, CDR2 LQKENI. CDR3 DNA: TGTGCCAGCTCACTGATAGAGGCACGCGAGGCGGCAGATACGCAGTATTTT. Translating it yields CASSLIEAREAADTQYF.

The chain employs TRBV29-1 and TRBJ2-1; 7 nucleotides match TRBD1. CDR1 is SQVTM and CDR2 is ANQGSEA in the germline V gene. Losses at the gene ends were 8 bases for V and 9 bases for J; bases not matched to a gene: 7. The CDR3 extends over 11 amino acids. In DNA, the CDR3 is TGCAGCCAATTAACAGGGGCTGAGCAGTTCTTC. Its translation is CSQLTGAEQFF.